The 29 T cell receptor beta chains below all came from one sample that was sequenced in a study of T cell responses to AZD1222 COVID-19 vaccine. Here immunoSEQ multiplex PCR was the method, and the copy in TCRdb shows in-frame clones only, minus some. The table has 200,000 or so clones, under 95% seen once. Specimen: peripheral blood, collected 28 days after the second AZD1222 dose. These receptors all stem from an adult who received the AZD1222 COVID-19 vaccine.

The genes are TRBV19 and TRBJ2-3, with a weak D call TRBD2 (5 bases). Germline CDR1 reads LNHDA; CDR2 reads SQIVND (reference sequence). Trimming took off 1 base at V and 2 bases at J, with 10 bases between the two ends. CDR3 size: 15 residues. This CDR3 reads CASSIGGQFTDTQYF. Here the CDR3 DNA reads TGTGCCAGTAGTATAGGAGGGCAGTTCACAGATACGCAGTATTTT.

The V and J genes are TRBV9 and TRBJ2-5; 8 positions agree with TRBD2. Germline trimming cut 1 base from V and 4 bases from J; bases unmatched to any gene: 12. This CDR3 has 17 amino acids. The germline V gene has CDR1 SGDLS and CDR2 YYNGEE. The CDR3 is CASSVSRLAGTRETQYF. The CDR3 DNA follows: TGTGCCAGCAGCGTATCCAGACTAGCCGGGACTAGAGAGACCCAGTACTTC. Supplemented by reference TRBV9 and TRBJ2-5, the full variable domain reads DSGVTQTPKHLITATGQRVTLRCSPRSGDLSVYWYQQSLDQGLQFLIQYYNGEERAKGNILERFSAQQFPDLHSELNLSSLELGDSALYFCASSVSRLAGTRETQYFGPGTRLLVL.

The chain carries TRBV7-2 and TRBJ2-3, with D perhaps TRBD1 (5 bases). The germline V gene has CDR1 SGHTA and CDR2 FQGNSA. The V end lost 6 bases, the J end lost 2 bases, and 15 bases lay between the germline ends. The CDR3 totals 15 residues. CDR3 sequence (DNA): TGTGCCAGCAGGGGGCCCCAGACATACACAGATACGCAGTATTTT. It yields the protein CASRGPQTYTDTQYF.

This clone was counted a few times. The chain joins TRBV15 to TRBJ2-7; 9 positions agree with TRBD1. This CDR3 has 13 amino acids. Germline V gene sequence: CDR1 LNHNV, CDR2 YYDKDF (reference sequence). J was trimmed by 4 bases and V by 7 bases; bases with no gene match: 5. CDR3: CATNPGQGYEQYF. The CDR3 DNA sequence: TGTGCCACCAACCCGGGACAGGGATACGAGCAGTACTTC.

The chain has TRBV19 and TRBJ1-5; weak D call: TRBD1 (6 bases). Germline CDR1 is LNHDA and CDR2 is SQIVND (reference sequence). Trimming cost V 7 bases and J 4 bases, with 14 bases left between them. The CDR3 totals 14 residues. The CDR3 sequence is CASTKGEGNQPQHF. The DNA of the CDR3 is TGTGCCAGTACGAAGGGGGAAGGAAATCAGCCCCAGCATTTT. Full variable domain (outside the CDR3, taken from reference TRBV19 and TRBJ1-5): DGGITQSPKYLFRKEGQNVTLSCEQNLNHDAMYWYRQDPGQGLRLIYYSQIVNDFQKGDIAEGYSVSREKKESFPLTVTSAQKNPTAFYLCASTKGEGNQPQHFGDGTRLSIL.

CDR3 residues: CASSYSSGGGPEETQYF. In nucleotides, the CDR3 is TGCGCCAGCAGCTATTCTAGCGGGGGGGGCCCCGAGGAGACCCAGTACTTC. The chain couples TRBV5-1 to TRBJ2-5, with 12 bases matching TRBD2. V lost 3 bases, J lost 5 bases, and 11 bases stayed unmatched. Germline CDR1 and CDR2: SGHRS and YFSETQ. This CDR3 comprises 17 residues.

The J gene is TRBJ1-2, the V gene TRBV7-2, with 9 bases that match TRBD1. The CDR3 is 15 amino acids. Looked up from germline, CDR1 is SGHTA and CDR2 is FQGNSA. V dropped 1 base and J dropped 4; count of bases not matched to a gene: 4. The CDR3 coding sequence is TGTGCCAGCAGCTTAGGACAGGGGGTGTCCTATGGCTACACCTTC. Its translation is CASSLGQGVSYGYTF.

The V gene is TRBV5-1, the J gene TRBJ1-4; D remains ambiguous. Germline V gene data show CDR1 as SGHRS and CDR2 as YFSETQ. V was pared by 4 bases and J by 8 bases, with 9 bases between. CDR3 length equals 12 residues. CDR3 amino acids: CASSHDGEKLFF. The DNA for the CDR3 is TGCGCCAGCAGCCACGACGGAGAAAAACTGTTTTTT.

The chain has TRBV7-9 and TRBJ1-1, with 7 bases lining up with TRBD1. The CDR3 runs 12 residues. With 3 bases clipped from V and 7 bases from J, the junction kept 2 bases outside the gene matches. CDR1 and CDR2 from the germline V gene are SEHNR and FQNEAQ (reference sequence). As DNA, the CDR3 is TGTGCCAGCAGCTTTGGACAGGATGAAGCTTTCTTT. Its translation is CASSFGQDEAFF. Together with reference TRBV7-9 and TRBJ1-1, the CDR3 gives the full variable domain: DTGVSQNPRHKITKRGQNVTFRCDPISEHNRLYWYRQTLGQGPEFLTYFQNEAQLEKSRLLSDRFSAERPKGSFSTLEIQRTEQGDSAMYLCASSFGQDEAFFGQGTRLTVV.

J is TRBJ2-7 and V is TRBV28, with TRBD1 identical over 7 bases. CDR3 length: 13 amino acids. Unmatched junction bases numbered 7, after V lost 7 bases and J lost 4 bases. The germline V gene encodes CDR1 MDHEN and CDR2 SYDVKM. CDR3 sequence (DNA): TGTGCCAGCACCTTACCGGGACAGTACGAGCAGTACTTC. It specifies CASTLPGQYEQYF. The complete variable domain, with remaining parts taken from reference TRBV28 and TRBJ2-7, reads DVKVTQSSRYLVKRTGEKVFLECVQDMDHENMFWYRQDPGLGLRLIYFSYDVKMKEKGDIPEGYSVSREKKERFSLILESASTNQTSMYLCASTLPGQYEQYFGPGTRLTVT.

This rearrangement joins TRBV7-2 to TRBJ1-6; 7 nucleotides match TRBD1. Germline CDR1 and CDR2: SGHTA and FQGNSA. This CDR3 comprises 17 residues. The trim removed 5 bases at V and 7 bases at J, leaving 14 bases unmatched. In DNA, the CDR3 is TGTGCCAGCAGCCAAGGGGCCAGGACAGGAGACAATTCACCCCTCCACTTT. Translated: CASSQGARTGDNSPLHF.

The chain combines TRBV5-1 with TRBJ1-2; a possible D gene is TRBD1 (5 bases). CDR3 size: 14 residues. Germline values: CDR1 SGHRS, CDR2 YFSETQ. Between the trimmed V and J ends, which lost 1 base and 8 bases, there was a span of 15 bases. CDR3 region: CASSLRREGGGYTF. CDR3 bases: TGCGCCAGCAGCTTGCGCAGGGAAGGTGGAGGCTACACCTTC.

The rearrangement links TRBV7-6 to TRBJ2-5; D gene uncertain. Deletions cut 5 bases from V and 0 bases from J, with 7 bases between. The CDR3 is 13 amino acids. Germline V gives CDR1 SGHVS, CDR2 FNYEAQ. The CDR3 region is CASSLPYQETQYF. CDR3 DNA: TGTGCCAGCAGCCTCCCGTACCAAGAGACCCAGTACTTC.

The chain recombines TRBV4-1 with TRBJ1-3, with D perhaps TRBD1 (6 bases). The ends were cut back, 4 bases at V and 1 base at J, with 14 bases in the middle. The CDR3 spans 16 residues. CDR1 and CDR2 (germline): MGHRA, YSYEKL. The CDR3 sequence is CASSLERGASGNTIYF. CDR3 DNA sequence: TGCGCCAGCAGCCTTGAAAGGGGGGCGTCTGGAAACACCATATATTTT.

The CDR3 nucleotides read TGTGCCAGTAGTAACCCTTCGGTGTTTGGCTACACCTTC. It yields the protein CASSNPSVFGYTF. V is TRBV19 and J is TRBJ1-2, with no clear D. Germline CDR1 is LNHDA and CDR2 is SQIVND (reference sequence). This CDR3 has 13 amino acids. V lost 4 bases to trimming and J lost 7 bases, with 13 bases between them. The variable domain in full, with the rest retrieved from reference TRBV19 and TRBJ1-2, is DGGITQSPKYLFRKEGQNVTLSCEQNLNHDAMYWYRQDPGQGLRLIYYSQIVNDFQKGDIAEGYSVSREKKESFPLTVTSAQKNPTAFYLCASSNPSVFGYTFGSGTRLTVV.

CDR3 DNA sequence: TGTGCCAGCTCACCTACCGGGACAGGGGATTCACCCCTCCACTTT. Translation: CASSPTGTGDSPLHF. The V gene is TRBV18, the J gene TRBJ1-6, with 10 bases lining up with TRBD1. J was trimmed by 8 bases and V by 3 bases; bases with no gene match: 4. The germline V gene encodes CDR1 KGHSH and CDR2 LQKENI. The CDR3 has 15 amino acids.

DNA for the CDR3: TGTGCCAGCAGCCCGCGCGGCGGGGCCCAAGAGACCCAGTACTTC. It codes for CASSPRGGAQETQYF. The V call is TRBV7-2, the J call TRBJ2-5; D perhaps matches TRBD2 (6 bases). With 5 bases removed from V and 1 base from J, the gap between germline ends came to 14 bases. CDR1 SGHTA and CDR2 FQGNSA come from the germline V gene. This CDR3 has 15 residues.

This CDR3 reads CASSPGEGNSPLHF. The CDR3 DNA follows: TGTGCCAGCTCCCCTGGCGAGGGTAATTCACCCCTCCACTTT. J is TRBJ1-6 and V is TRBV18; no definite D call. V shed 6 bases and J shed 6 bases, with 12 bases lying between them. The germline gives CDR1 KGHSH, CDR2 LQKENI. The CDR3 loop spans 14 amino acids.

This clone is a singleton in its sample. This chain connects TRBV7-3 to TRBJ2-5; D unclear. CDR1 and CDR2 (germline): SGHTA, FQGTGA. This CDR3 spans 15 amino acids. Trimming stripped 0 bases from V and 2 bases from J, with 10 bases between. The CDR3 nucleotides read TGTGCCAGCAGCTTAACTCCGGCACAACAAGAGACCCAGTACTTC. Translation gives CASSLTPAQQETQYF.

The V gene is TRBV5-1, the J gene TRBJ1-1; a weak D match, TRBD1 (5 bases). Trimming stripped 0 bases from V and 4 bases from J, with 16 bases between. The CDR3 is made up of 16 amino acids. From germline, CDR1 is SGHRS and CDR2 YFSETQ. The CDR3 sequence: CASSLGPGGRSTEAFF. CDR3 DNA sequence: TGCGCCAGCAGCTTGGGGCCTGGGGGGAGGAGCACTGAAGCTTTCTTT.

V is TRBV30 and J is TRBJ1-3; D call uncertain. Germline-derived CDR1 and CDR2 are GTSNPN and SVGIG (reference sequence). CDR3 length: 11 amino acids. V lost 0 bases to trimming and J lost 3 bases, with 0 bases between them. CDR3 sequence (DNA): TGTGCCTGGAGTGTTGGAAACACCATATATTTT. Encoded protein: CAWSVGNTIYF. The whole variable domain, filled in from reference TRBV30 and TRBJ1-3, reads SQTIHQWPATLVQPVGSPLSLECTVEGTSNPNLYWYRQAAGRGLQLLFYSVGIGQISSEVPQNLSASRPQDRQFILSSKKLLLSDSGFYLCAWSVGNTIYFGEGSWLTVV.

This chain links TRBV27 with TRBJ2-7; D gene ambiguous. The CDR3 runs 13 residues. The germline CDR1 and CDR2 sequences are MNHEY and SMNVEV (reference sequence). Deletions cut 4 bases from V and 2 bases from J, with 9 bases between. The chain's CDR3 is CASSYNPAYEQYF. DNA for the CDR3: TGTGCCAGCAGTTACAATCCCGCCTACGAGCAGTACTTC.

This chain uses TRBV2 with TRBJ2-1; 10 bases map to TRBD2. Germline V CDR1 and CDR2: SNHLY, FYNNEI. The CDR3 length is 14 residues. Germline trimming cut 6 bases from V and 4 bases from J; bases unmatched to any gene: 3. CDR3 sequence reads: CASRLLAGYNEQFF. The CDR3 region has the DNA TGTGCCAGCAGGCTACTAGCGGGGTACAATGAGCAGTTCTTC.

J is TRBJ2-7 and V is TRBV6-1, with a possible D match to TRBD2 (6 bases). Deletions cut 3 bases from V and 2 bases from J, with 17 bases between. This CDR3 comprises 16 residues. Germline assignment: CDR1 MNHNS and CDR2 SASEGT. The CDR3 region has the DNA TGTGCCAGCAGTGATTGGGAGGTAGGTTTCGCCTACGAGCAGTACTTC. This translates into CASSDWEVGFAYEQYF.

The gene calls are TRBV19 and TRBJ2-4; the match to TRBD2 covers 11 bases. The germline V gene encodes CDR1 LNHDA and CDR2 SQIVND (reference sequence). The V gene end was trimmed by 0 bases and the J gene end by 6 bases; junction bases not matched to a gene: 7. The CDR3 has 17 amino acids. Written as DNA, the CDR3 is TGTGCCAGTAGTATAGATCATGGTAGCGGGGGGGTAAACATTCAGTACTTC. This sequence encodes CASSIDHGSGGVNIQYF. The variable domain in full, completed from reference TRBV19 and TRBJ2-4, reads DGGITQSPKYLFRKEGQNVTLSCEQNLNHDAMYWYRQDPGQGLRLIYYSQIVNDFQKGDIAEGYSVSREKKESFPLTVTSAQKNPTAFYLCASSIDHGSGGVNIQYFGAGTRLSVL.

V is TRBV7-6 and J is TRBJ2-2; D is possibly TRBD1 or TRBD2 (6 bases each). The CDR3 runs to 16 residues. V was clipped by 5 bases and J by 1 base, with 14 bases between them. Germline V CDR1 and CDR2: SGHVS, FNYEAQ. The CDR3 DNA reads TGTGCCAGCAGCCGAGGGGGGTACTGGAACACCGGGGAGCTGTTTTTT. Translation: CASSRGGYWNTGELFF.

The chain joins TRBV13 to TRBJ1-1; D unclear. V shed 0 bases and J shed 3 bases, with 8 bases lying between them. Looked up from germline, CDR1 is PRHDT and CDR2 is FYEKMQ (reference sequence). This CDR3 spans 14 amino acids. This CDR3 is CASSLGGGHTEAFF. CDR3 DNA: TGTGCCAGCAGCTTAGGTGGAGGCCACACTGAAGCTTTCTTT.

This chain links TRBV9 with TRBJ1-3, with unresolved D. CDR1 is SGDLS, CDR2 YYNGEE, per germline. This CDR3 is built from 16 residues. Between the trimmed V and J ends, which lost 0 bases and 13 bases, there was a span of 23 bases. DNA for the CDR3: TGTGCCAGCAGCGTAGCTCCACGGCAGGCCTCAAGTCTAATATATTTT. Its translation: CASSVAPRQASSLIYF.

The gene calls are TRBV9 and TRBJ2-7; a weak D match, TRBD1 (7 bases). The CDR3 is 17 amino acids. V dropped 0 bases and J dropped 3 bases, with 19 bases sitting between them. Germline-derived CDR1 and CDR2 are SGDLS and YYNGEE. The CDR3 sequence is CASSVGIGRDSIYEQYF. The CDR3 coding sequence is TGTGCCAGCAGCGTAGGGATCGGGCGGGACAGTATCTACGAGCAGTACTTC.